The clone carrying this TCR beta chain was counted a few times. As originally analysed: How many nucleated cells were present was estimated from reference gene primer amplification. TCRdb's copy holds only in-frame clones and misses some; the assay was immunoSEQ multiplex PCR. That table gives V, J and clone size, and the DNA gave D and trimming. This repertoire shows 300,000 to 400,000 clones, approximately 90% found once; its top ten account for roughly 3%. The data derive from a study of blood T cell repertoires in COVID-19. Study context: Acute-phase and convalescent COVID-19 samples originated in the United States, Italy and Spain. T cells, B-cell-depleted T cells, or PBMCs supplied cDNA or gDNA.

Germline CDR1 and CDR2: MGHRA and YSYEKL. The germline V and J ends were trimmed by 0 bases and 2 bases, with 8 bases remaining between them. This CDR3 has 16 amino acids. The sample was peripheral blood. The rearrangement joins TRBV4-1 to TRBJ1-6; tentative D call: TRBD1 (6 bases). This clonotype was sampled from a woman aged 18-35 years who had recovered from COVID-19. The CDR3 region has the DNA TGCGCCAGCAGCCAAGACCGGGACACCTATAATTCACCCCTCCACTTT. This gives the protein CASSQDRDTYNSPLHF.